The subject of this entry is one T cell receptor beta chain. This entry comes from a study of blood T cell repertoires in COVID-19. Study as a whole: The samples span acute and convalescent COVID-19 from the United States, Italy and Spain. The analysed material was cDNA or gDNA that came from T cells, B-cell-depleted T cells, or PBMCs.

Trimming left V 0 bases short and J 4 bases short, with 6 bases between. From germline, CDR1 is LNHDA and CDR2 SQIVND (reference sequence). The CDR3 consists of 13 residues. How the authors handled the data: Nucleated cell number was recorded as an estimate derived from reference gene primer amplification. This table comes from immunoSEQ multiplex PCR, and its TCRdb copy is limited to in-frame clones, with some not included. Clone size and V and J calls were adopted from that table, with D and trimming inferred from the DNA. The top ten clones hold more than 0.7% of a sample with 200,000 or so clones, 85% to 90% of them seen once.

The V call is TRBV19, the J call TRBJ1-1; D not certain. The TCR was taken from a woman in her 70s with acute or convalescent COVID-19. Input material: peripheral blood. The CDR3 region is CASSIDRGTEAFF. The CDR3 DNA follows: TGTGCCAGTAGTATAGATCGGGGCACTGAAGCTTTCTTT.